This T cell receptor beta chain was observed in a study of cytomegalovirus exposure and HLA in healthy donors. Across the study: Tens of millions of unique TCRs from HLA-typed donors were held in an early data release.

Points from the study as a whole: Immune exposure was documented only through CMV serostatus. Presence/absence analyses assumed roughly uniform sequencing depth across donors, which may not hold. A later analysis, which compared TCR beta chains of equal frequency, found the HLA-associated ones more clonally expanded.

The PCR ran on 60 Vbeta and 13 Jbeta primers. The method was immunoSEQ multiplex PCR; TCRdb's version includes in-frame clones alone and lacks a portion of them. The sample includes about 180,000 clones, more than 75% of them seen just once. The CDR3 totals 13 residues. CDR1 is MDHEN, CDR2 SYDVKM, per germline. V dropped 10 bases and J dropped 6; count of bases not matched to a gene: 12. This clone was detected a few times. Antigen unknown. This sequence was found in a man aged 35 to 55 in good health and CMV-seronegative. Material for sequencing was PBMCs. The chain uses TRBV28 and TRBJ2-7; 7 bases are shared with TRBD1. CDR3 loop: CATEEDRRTEQYF. The CDR3 DNA sequence: TGTGCCACCGAAGAGGACAGGCGCACCGAGCAGTACTTC.